This T cell receptor (beta chain) was sequenced in a study of spatial heterogeneity in lung cancer. Study-level background: The study observed each unique TCR and UMI combination more than ten times on average in raw reads.

Time point described: sample taken at primary tumor resection. One entry per CDR3 protein results from TCRdb running MiXCR on the 5' RACE reads. Altogether 8,000 to 10,000 distinct CDR3 sequences are present, more than 13% being singletons, with the ten largest covering roughly 13%. General study results and limits: Expanded intratumoral alpha and beta TCR counts tracked tumor mutation counts.

By share of the sample, this clonotype is medium-sized. The antigen is unknown. Material: lung tumor tissue, obtained at surgery. This clonotype originated in a male donor with early-stage non-small cell lung cancer.

The CDR3 reads CSALSHPYGYTF. The CDR3 DNA follows: TGCAGCGCCCTATCACACCCCTATGGCTACACCTTC. The rearrangement joins TRBV29-1 to TRBJ1-2; D is undetermined. CDR3 length: 12 amino acids. V lost 7 bases, J lost 4 bases, and 13 bases lay in between. Germline-derived CDR1 and CDR2 are SQVTM and ANQGSEA.